This T cell receptor beta chain stems from a study of blood T cells in healthy people across ages. General observations from the study: TCR beta diversity, measured per million T cells, fell in a roughly linear way with age.

Peripheral blood samples of 9 to 10 milliliters were drawn from each donor. A second PCR, run for 7 to 11 cycles, used a sample-barcoded 5' primer plus a J-beta primer mix. TCRdb fed the 5' RACE reads into MiXCR, producing one record per CDR3 protein. The repertoire has roughly 700,000 distinct CDR3 sequences, less than 40% of them found once; the top ten carry approximately 15%. The CDR3 extends over 16 amino acids. To note about this clonotype: Its target is unknown.

The chain employs TRBV21-1 and TRBJ2-7; the table calls TRBD1, which could not be checked here. TRBV21-1 is a recognized pseudogene. Sequencing was done on a sample of blood. The TCR originated in an elderly woman in good health. CDR3 amino acids: CAGSLRGLGASNEQYF. As DNA, the CDR3 is TGTGCCGGCAGCCTCCGGGGGCTGGGGGCAAGCAACGAGCAGTACTTC.